This T cell receptor beta chain appears in the sequencing data of a study of blood T cell repertoires in COVID-19. Background on the study: Acute and convalescent COVID-19 specimens originated in the United States, Italy and Spain.

Assignment of participants to cohorts was predicated upon participant-reported clinical history. The trim removed 5 bases at V and 3 bases at J, leaving 4 bases unmatched. The CDR3 is 13 residues long. Germline V gene data show CDR1 as LGHDT and CDR2 as YNNKEL (reference sequence). Measured with immunoSEQ multiplex PCR; TCRdb has only the in-frame clones, and not every one. The data contain more than 250,000 clones, about 92% of them singletons. This chain uses TRBV3-1 (or the pseudogene TRBV3-2) with TRBJ2-7; 7 positions match TRBD1. Sequenced input: PBMCs or T cells enriched from blood (not recorded which). This clonotype was obtained from a woman aged 25 to 39 who had recovered from COVID-19. CDR3 in amino acids: CASSYGQVYEQYF. CDR3 bases: TGTGCCAGCAGCTACGGACAGGTCTACGAGCAGTACTTC.